This is a list of T cell receptor beta chains from one sample in a study of cytomegalovirus exposure and HLA in healthy donors. The repertoire was sequenced with immunoSEQ multiplex PCR; TCRdb's copy has only in-frame clones and lacks some. The sample holds about 38,000 clones, 60% to 75% seen once. What was sequenced was PBMCs. The receptors stem from a man aged 25 to 45 in good health and CMV-seronegative. Each CDR3 is given with its conserved first and last residue. A D gene is named only where the DNA matches it firmly. Rows give clone size only sometimes, using once, few, many, or a class for an expanded clone.

CDR3 length	V gene	clone size	D gene	J gene	CDR3 protein	CDR3 DNA
13	TRBV27	NA	TRBD1	TRBJ2-2	CASSDRGMGELFF	TGTGCCAGCAGTGACAGGGGTATGGGGGAGCTGTTTTTT
13	TRBV6-5	NA	NA	TRBJ1-1	CATHKRENTEAFF	TGTGCCACCCATAAGAGGGAGAACACTGAAGCTTTCTTT
18	TRBV25-1	NA	TRBD2	TRBJ2-1	CASSEFLSRRGEGNEQFF	TGTGCCAGCAGTGAATTCCTCTCTCGGCGGGGGGAGGGGAATGAGCAGTTCTTC
13	TRBV29-1	NA	TRBD1	TRBJ2-7	CSAGPGTGLEQYF	TGCAGCGCCGGTCCCGGGACAGGGCTCGAGCAGTACTTC
14	TRBV6-5	few	TRBD1	TRBJ1-1	CASSYDRGNTEAFF	TGTGCCAGCAGTTACGACAGGGGAAACACTGAAGCTTTCTTT
13	TRBV2	once	TRBD1	TRBJ2-5	CASTGGGGETQYF	TGTGCCAGTACAGGGGGCGGCGGAGAGACCCAGTACTTC
12	TRBV27	NA	TRBD1	TRBJ2-7	CASKTGESEQYF	TGTGCCAGCAAGACAGGGGAAAGCGAGCAGTACTTC
13	TRBV2	NA	NA	TRBJ1-5	CASSGTGNQPQHF	TGTGCCAGCAGTGGGACGGGAAATCAGCCCCAGCATTTT
15	TRBV5-1	NA	NA	TRBJ2-1	CASSLLEGNYNEQFF	TGCGCCAGCAGCTTACTTGAGGGCAACTACAATGAGCAGTTCTTC
14	TRBV5-8	NA	TRBD1	TRBJ2-5	CASSLVQGVKTQYF	TGTGCCAGCAGCTTGGTACAGGGGGTAAAGACCCAGTACTTC
14	TRBV29-1	NA	NA	TRBJ1-2	CSVESASPSSGYTF	TGCAGCGTTGAATCTGCCAGCCCCTCTAGCGGCTACACCTTC
16	TRBV7-9	few	NA	TRBJ2-1	CASSLAFTRFRNEQFF	TGTGCCAGCAGCTTAGCGTTTACTAGATTTCGTAATGAGCAGTTCTTC
11	TRBV29-1	NA	NA	TRBJ2-1	CSVSAGSEQFF	TGCAGCGTCTCGGCGGGTTCTGAGCAGTTCTTC
13	TRBV11-2	NA	NA	TRBJ2-3	CASSLDQGDTQYF	TGTGCCAGCAGCTTAGATCAGGGTGACACGCAGTATTTT
12	TRBV29-1	NA	NA	TRBJ2-7	CSVELPGYEQYF	TGCAGCGTAGAATTACCAGGCTACGAGCAGTACTTC
15	TRBV28	NA	TRBD1	TRBJ2-5	CASSPGTGGSETQYF	TGTGCCAGCAGCCCCGGGACAGGGGGCAGCGAGACCCAGTACTTC
15	TRBV7-2	NA	TRBD2	TRBJ2-2	CASSSGTSLAGELFF	TGTGCCAGCAGCTCCGGGACTAGTCTAGCCGGGGAGCTGTTTTTT
13	TRBV25-1	once	NA	TRBJ1-2	CASRFGGSEGYTF	TGTGCCAGCAGGTTCGGCGGATCGGAGGGCTACACCTTC
13	TRBV10-3	NA	NA	TRBJ2-3	CAISESGADTQYF	TGTGCCATCAGTGAGTCGGGAGCAGATACGCAGTATTTT
14	TRBV5-1	NA	TRBD2	TRBJ2-5	CASSGQRGAETQYF	TGCGCCAGCAGCGGACAGCGGGGGGCGGAGACCCAGTACTTC
15	TRBV5-8	NA	TRBD1	TRBJ1-1	CASSARDRVNTEAFF	TGTGCCAGCAGCGCAAGGGACAGAGTAAACACTGAAGCTTTCTTT
15	TRBV5-6	NA	TRBD1	TRBJ1-6	CASSPRQGKGSPLHF	TGTGCCAGCAGCCCCCGACAGGGGAAAGGGTCACCCCTCCACTTT
14	TRBV11-2	few	TRBD1	TRBJ1-4	CASSGQGANEKLFF	TGTGCCAGCAGTGGACAGGGGGCTAATGAAAAACTGTTTTTT
15	TRBV7-9	once	NA	TRBJ2-7	CASSLNLGGPGEQYF	TGTGCCAGCAGCCTCAACCTGGGGGGGCCGGGGGAGCAGTACTTC
15	TRBV28	NA	TRBD1	TRBJ2-1	CASSLRDRHYNEQFF	TGTGCCAGCAGTCTCAGGGACAGGCACTACAATGAGCAGTTCTTC
17	TRBV7-2	NA	TRBD1	TRBJ2-6	CASSPGQGAGGANVLTF	TGTGCCAGCAGCCCGGGACAGGGGGCGGGTGGGGCCAACGTCCTGACTTTC
14	TRBV2	few	NA	TRBJ1-1	CASSEGRDNTEAFF	TGTGCCAGCAGTGAAGGGAGGGACAACACTGAAGCTTTCTTT
15	TRBV7-7	NA	TRBD2	TRBJ2-5	CASSLRLAGGETQYF	TGTGCTAGCAGCCTCAGACTAGCGGGGGGAGAGACCCAGTACTTC
11	TRBV11-2	NA	NA	TRBJ2-7	CASSIGYEQYF	TGTGCCAGCAGCATCGGCTACGAGCAGTACTTC
14	TRBV27	NA	NA	TRBJ2-7	CASNQDSSSYEQYF	TGTGCCAGCAATCAAGACTCGTCCTCCTACGAGCAGTACTTC
17	TRBV7-8	NA	NA	TRBJ1-2	CASSLAPPRRVGGGYTF	TGTGCCAGCAGCTTAGCCCCCCCCCGCAGGGTAGGGGGTGGCTACACCTTC
13	TRBV7-9	NA	TRBD1	TRBJ2-7	CASSNRGQNEQYF	TGTGCCAGCAGCAACAGGGGGCAGAACGAGCAGTACTTC
15	TRBV28	once	TRBD1	TRBJ2-7	CASSLRDTGGYEQYF	TGTGCCAGCAGTTTAAGGGATACAGGGGGCTACGAGCAGTACTTC
14	TRBV10-3	NA	NA	TRBJ2-7	CAISGTAPTPEQYF	TGTGCCATCAGTGGGACAGCCCCAACTCCCGAGCAGTACTTC
14	TRBV28	NA	NA	TRBJ1-6	CASSQGLGGSPLHF	TGTGCCAGCAGCCAGGGGCTAGGGGGTTCACCCCTCCACTTT
14	TRBV5-6	NA	TRBD2	TRBJ2-7	CASSLWRELPVGYF	TGTGCCAGCAGCTTATGGCGGGAGCTCCCTGTGGGGTACTTC
14	TRBV19	NA	TRBD2	TRBJ2-5	CASRGGSLVETQYF	TGTGCCAGCCGGGGGGGTTCTCTAGTAGAGACCCAGTACTTC
13	TRBV2	NA	TRBD1	TRBJ1-1	CARSGQQNTEAFF	TGTGCCAGGTCGGGACAGCAAAACACTGAAGCTTTCTTT
16	TRBV28	NA	TRBD2	TRBJ2-6	CASGSGTNSGANVLTF	TGTGCCAGCGGATCCGGGACTAACTCTGGGGCCAACGTCCTGACTTTC
15	TRBV6-1	few	NA	TRBJ1-1	CASPGGAGRNTEAFF	TGTGCCAGCCCCGGAGGGGCAGGGAGGAACACTGAAGCTTTCTTT
13	TRBV2	NA	NA	TRBJ2-4	CASSEVSGVIQYF	TGTGCCAGCAGTGAAGTCTCCGGGGTGATTCAGTACTTC
14	TRBV4-3	few	NA	TRBJ1-2	CASSQGETHYGYTF	TGCGCCAGCAGCCAAGGTGAGACACACTATGGCTACACCTTC
14	TRBV10-2	NA	NA	TRBJ1-1	CASSESRRGTEAFF	TGCGCCAGCAGTGAGTCAAGGAGGGGCACTGAAGCTTTCTTT
14	TRBV19	NA	NA	TRBJ1-1	CASSTAGGYTEAFF	TGTGCCAGTAGTACGGCGGGAGGGTACACTGAAGCTTTCTTT
16	TRBV7-2	NA	NA	TRBJ1-3	CASSPGQTVYGNTIYF	TGTGCCAGCAGCCCCGGACAGACCGTCTATGGAAACACCATATATTTT
14	TRBV15	NA	TRBD1	TRBJ2-5	CATSRYRGKETQYF	TGTGCCACCAGCAGATACAGGGGTAAGGAGACCCAGTACTTC